The TCR beta chain under discussion was sequenced for a study of blood T cells in healthy people across ages (dated by TCRdb to between 2015 and 2016). Context from the whole study: In model experiments, template switching captured roughly one uniquely barcoded TCR beta cDNA molecule for every two T cells. To track age-related changes in TCR beta repertoire diversity, the study relied on deep sequencing normalized with unique cDNA molecular identifiers. The donors were split into four age groups: young (average around 15 years), middle-aged (around 37), aged (more than 55) and long-lived (about 82). To avoid experimental bias, donors of different ages were distributed randomly across sequencing lanes. Using the same blood draw, the study looked at two additional independent replicas of 1 million unique cDNA reads for two donors, one aged 18 to 30 and the other aged 80 or older. Paper-wide results and their limitations: Compared with the aged group, the long-lived group had more naive CD4+ T cells, fewer expanded clones and increased TCR diversity, suggesting age selection. Because the CMV infection status of the donors was unknown, age-related changes in expanded clonotypes may potentially have been confounded. The percentage of naive T cells measured by flow cytometry correlated strongly with observed TCR beta diversity. Estimates of total diversity based on one million sequenced T cells were regarded as lower bounds and as underestimates. Observed TCR beta diversity per million T cells fell roughly linearly with age, and a significant reduction was already apparent by age roughly 40. Bulk unsorted PBMC profiling prevented conclusive comparison of naive and antigen-experienced compartments.

The CDR3 numbers 17 residues from cysteine through phenylalanine. This entry keeps only the CDR3 DNA: 51 bases, framed from base 1. As concerns this clonotype: The antigen this receptor binds is unknown. The input lacks base qualities; no much larger clone sits a single base away.

Libraries were built with 5' RACE. The data were produced on an Illumina HiSeq 2500. A second PCR of roughly 7 to 11 cycles was performed with a sample-barcoded 5' primer and a J-beta primer mix. A template-switch 5' adaptor carrying 12 random nucleotides introduced a unique molecular identifier onto each TCR beta cDNA molecule. Each sample yielded at least 2.5 million CDR3-containing paired-end reads. All of the RNA was converted into first-strand cDNA using the Mint cDNA synthesis kit, with a TRBC-specific oligonucleotide serving as the primer. Following uracil-DNA glycosylase treatment, a first 18-cycle PCR with universal primers M1SS and BC2_uni_R was performed on all cDNA. The paper's processing steps were these. For normalization, 1 million high-quality reads were randomly selected from each sample, with every read carrying a distinct molecular identifier. Instead of being binned into consensus sequences, reads that shared molecular identifiers were thrown out. MiTCR, run with a Q25 quality threshold and the strictest error-elimination algorithm, handled CDR3 identification, clonotype clustering and error correction. A nonparametric unseen species model with Euler transformation was used to estimate lower-bound total TCR beta diversity. The public reads were reanalyzed by TCRdb: fastp trimming at Q25, MiXCR alignment, in-frame beta chains only. For every CDR3 protein sequence, its rows merge into one entry that carries the most common genes and DNA. TCRdb, rather than the study authors, made the V and J calls. The sample table shows 1,500,000 or so distinct CDR3 sequences, and around 59% are seen once. Clones ranked in the top ten supply over 6.5% of the sample.

Donors were approximately 42 systemically healthy Caucasian individuals from Russia aged roughly 6 to 90 years. About 10 milliliters of peripheral blood were drawn from each donor into EDTA-treated Vacutainer tubes. Ficoll-Paque density-gradient centrifugation was used to isolate PBMCs, with at least 7 million per sample. Total RNA, at least 6 micrograms per sample, was extracted from PBMCs with Trizol reagent. The percentages of naive CD45RAhigh/CD27high T cells were determined by flow cytometry on a PBMC aliquot from every donor. Sequenced: blood. The chain is encoded by TRBV21-1 joined to TRBJ1-5; the table's D call, TRBD1, has no DNA check behind it. TRBV21-1 is reported as a pseudogene. This TCR came from a man younger than 35 in good health. CDR3 region: CASSKRGMGDAYQPQHF. The nucleotide sequence is TGTGCCAGCAGCAAACGAGGCATGGGGGACGCTTACCAGCCCCAGCATTTT.